The 26 T cell receptor beta chains below come from one sample, sequenced in a study of early T cells in non-severe SARS-CoV-2 infection. One entry per CDR3 protein results from TCRdb running MiXCR on the 5' RACE reads. The sample shows about 83,000 distinct CDR3 sequences, under 11% of them seen only once. Sequencing used whole blood, obtained at baseline. The receptors originated from an adult who was a healthcare worker with PCR-confirmed SARS-CoV-2 infection or an uninfected control (not recorded which).

This clonotype was observed a handful of times. The J gene is TRBJ2-3, the V gene TRBV5-1; TRBD2 aligns across 9 bases. The CDR3 spans 14 residues. After removal of 7 bases from V and 5 bases from J, the junction contained 8 bases not matched to a gene. The germline gives CDR1 SGHRS, CDR2 YFSETQ. This CDR3 reads CASGGTSSGDTQYF. CDR3 in DNA: TGCGCCAGCGGCGGGACTAGCTCTGGAGATACGCAGTATTTT.

V usage is TRBV18 and J usage is TRBJ1-3; D ambiguous. Trimming took 6 bases from V and 0 from J, leaving 9 bases between them. This CDR3 contains 14 residues. Per the germline V gene, CDR1 is KGHSH and CDR2 is LQKENI. The CDR3, as DNA: TGTGCCAGCTCGCCAATACACTCTGGAAACACCATATATTTT. Translating gives CASSPIHSGNTIYF.

This clonotype was observed a handful of times. This chain joins TRBV10-2 and TRBJ1-2; D is unclear. The V gene's germline CDR1 is WSHSY and CDR2 SAAADI. Between the trimmed V and J ends, which lost 6 bases and 2 bases, there was a span of 4 bases. The CDR3 contains 11 residues. CDR3 bases: TGCGCCAGCAGCGGCAACTATGGCTACACCTTC. Translated, it gives CASSGNYGYTF.

The V and J genes are TRBV19 and TRBJ1-2; no clear D gene. Germline assignment: CDR1 LNHDA and CDR2 SQIVND (reference sequence). Trimming shortened V by 7 bases and J by 8 bases, and 14 bases separated the two germline ends. The CDR3 sequence is 12 residues long. CDR3 nucleotide sequence: TGTGCCAGTACCGTGGGGATGGGAGGCTACACCTTC. Amino acid sequence: CASTVGMGGYTF.

J is TRBJ2-2 and V is TRBV6-6; 8 bases are a match to TRBD1. V was pared by 5 bases and J by 6 bases, with 8 bases of the junction left unmatched. The CDR3 has 15 amino acids. Germline lookup yields CDR1 MNHNY and CDR2 SVGAGI (reference sequence). The DNA for the CDR3 is TGTGCCAGCAGTCCCGGGACAGGTCCTGCCGGGGAGCTGTTTTTT. This sequence encodes CASSPGTGPAGELFF.

In its sample, this clonotype was seen many times. The rearrangement uses TRBV7-2 and TRBJ2-1; maybe TRBD1 (6 bases). Trimming pared 5 bases from V and 4 bases from J, leaving 9 bases between. CDR3 size: 13 residues. Germline values: CDR1 SGHTA, CDR2 FQGNSA. The chain's CDR3 is CASSPQGYNEQFF. The DNA of the CDR3 is TGTGCCAGCAGCCCCCAGGGGTACAATGAGCAGTTCTTC.

The chain recombines TRBV12-3 or TRBV12-4 with TRBJ2-7, with 8 bases that match TRBD1. The J segment lost 9 bases and the V segment lost 2 bases, leaving 0 bases of the junction unmatched. The CDR3 has 11 amino acids. CDR3 DNA: TGTGCCAGCAGTTTAACAGGGGGGCAGTACTTC. This gives the protein CASSLTGGQYF.

To note about this clonotype: Just one base apart from a much larger clone, this may be a read error. This chain connects TRBV6-4 to TRBJ1-2; the match to TRBD1 covers 8 bases. Germline-derived CDR1 and CDR2 are MRHNA and SNTAGT. This CDR3 has 14 amino acids. J gave up 10 bases and V 3 bases, and 10 bases lay outside the gene matches. This CDR3 reads CASSDGAGGSDYTF. As DNA, the CDR3 is TGTGCCAGCAGTGATGGGGCAGGGGGCTCCGACTACACCTTC.

V usage is TRBV6-4 and J usage is TRBJ1-6; the D is unclear. This CDR3 has 15 residues. CDR1 MRHNA and CDR2 SNTAGT come from the germline V gene. V lost 6 bases and J lost 5, with 14 bases in between. For the CDR3, the DNA is TGTGCCAGCAGCCTGGATATGCAGGATAATTCACCCCTCCACTTT. Protein sequence: CASSLDMQDNSPLHF.

V gene TRBV29-1 combines with J gene TRBJ2-4, with TRBD2 identical over 8 bases. The V gene end was trimmed by 0 bases and the J gene end by 7 bases; junction bases not matched to a gene: 8. The CDR3 has 15 residues. Germline V CDR1 and CDR2: SQVTM, ANQGSEA. The CDR3 loop is CSVEDEEAGENIQYF. The CDR3 bases are TGCAGCGTTGAAGATGAGGAAGCGGGAGAGAACATTCAGTACTTC. The whole variable domain, filled in from reference TRBV29-1 and TRBJ2-4, reads SAVISQKPSRDICQRGTSLTIQCQVDSQVTMMFWYRQQPGQSLTLIATANQGSEATYESGFVIDKFPISRPNLTFSTLTVSNMSPEDSSIYLCSVEDEEAGENIQYFGAGTRLSVL.

This clonotype was observed at least ten times. The chain uses TRBV25-1 and TRBJ2-2, with D unresolved. The CDR3 covers 13 residues. Per the germline V gene, CDR1 is MGHDK and CDR2 is SYGVNS. The V end was cut by 1 base, the J end by 4 bases, with 4 bases between. DNA of the CDR3: TGTGCCAGCAGTGAATTCGGCACCGGGGAGCTGTTTTTT. Its protein product is CASSEFGTGELFF.

This clonotype occurred many times. The CDR3, as DNA: TGTGCCAGCAGTTTACTGGGGGGGAACACCGGGGAGCTGTTTTTT. This encodes CASSLLGGNTGELFF. The chain links TRBV28 to TRBJ2-2; a possible D gene is TRBD2 (6 bases). The ends were cut back, 2 bases at V and 1 base at J, with 8 bases in the middle. Germline CDR1 MDHEN, CDR2 SYDVKM. The CDR3 spans 15 residues.

This clonotype has more than one count but fewer than ten. V gene TRBV28 combines with J gene TRBJ2-4; D gene unclear. Germline assignment: CDR1 MDHEN and CDR2 SYDVKM. Between the trimmed V and J ends, which lost 5 bases and 3 bases, there was a span of 14 bases. The CDR3 extends over 15 amino acids. The CDR3 coding sequence is TGTGCCAGCAGTCCGTTCCAGGTCGGCAAAAACATTCAGTACTTC. Translating gives CASSPFQVGKNIQYF.

This clonotype was detected many times. The chain is built from TRBV5-1 and TRBJ1-2; perhaps TRBD1 as D (6 bases). V was pared by 4 bases and J by 5 bases, with 27 bases between. The CDR3 runs 18 residues. In germline, CDR1 is SGHRS, CDR2 YFSETQ. The CDR3: CASSATGPATPSQYGYTF. In DNA form, the CDR3 reads TGCGCCAGCAGCGCTACAGGGCCGGCAACCCCCTCACAATATGGCTACACCTTC.

This clonotype was detected only a few times. CDR3 sequence: CASSPWTGGETQYF. CDR3 nucleotides: TGTGCCAGCAGCCCATGGACAGGAGGAGAGACCCAGTACTTC. This chain uses TRBV7-9 with TRBJ2-5; 7 bases match TRBD1. Trimming at V came to 5 bases and at J to 4 bases, leaving 7 bases not matched to a gene. The CDR3 totals 14 residues. In germline, CDR1 is SEHNR, CDR2 FQNEAQ (reference sequence).

This clonotype was found a few times. This chain joins TRBV6-1 and TRBJ2-2; 8 nucleotides agree with TRBD2. This CDR3 contains 15 residues. The junction had 5 bases not matched to a gene; V was cut back by 1 base and J by 7 bases. The germline CDR1 and CDR2 sequences are MNHNS and SASEGT. CDR3 coding DNA: TGTGCCAGCAGTGAAGGGACTAGCCGGAGCGGGGAGCTGTTTTTT. Translating it yields CASSEGTSRSGELFF.

This clonotype was observed a few times. The CDR3 region is CASNTPVGSHYEQYF. CDR3 nucleotide sequence: TGTGCCAGCAACACCCCAGTTGGATCCCACTACGAGCAGTACTTC. This chain joins TRBV5-8 and TRBJ2-7; D ambiguous. Germline loops: CDR1 SGHTS, CDR2 YDEGEE. The CDR3 loop spans 15 amino acids. V lost 6 bases to trimming and J lost 3 bases, with 19 bases between them.

This clonotype is categorized as medium-sized. V usage is TRBV28 and J usage is TRBJ1-2; D ambiguous. The CDR3 loop spans 16 amino acids. Germline V CDR1 and CDR2: MDHEN, SYDVKM. V lost 1 base and J 3 bases, leaving 15 bases between the germline ends. The CDR3 protein is CASSLSGSLGYYGYTF. The DNA of the CDR3 is TGTGCCAGCAGTTTATCCGGCTCCCTGGGGTACTATGGCTACACCTTC.

The sample holds a few counts of this clonotype. V and J are TRBV5-1 and TRBJ2-1; D possibly corresponds to TRBD2 (5 bases). This CDR3 is 15 amino acids long. The V gene's germline CDR1 is SGHRS and CDR2 YFSETQ. The germline V and J ends were trimmed by 1 base and 0 bases, with 8 bases remaining between them. CDR3 nucleotides: TGCGCCAGCAGCTTGAGCGGAACCTCCTACAATGAGCAGTTCTTC. Its translation is CASSLSGTSYNEQFF.

This clonotype was counted a few times. The chain uses TRBV4-1 and TRBJ2-1; D gene uncertain. The length of the CDR3 is 16 residues. CDR1 and CDR2 from the germline V gene are MGHRA and YSYEKL. V was shortened by 0 bases and J by 7 bases, with 16 bases between the two germline ends. The DNA of the CDR3 is TGCGCCAGCAGCCAAGAAGTTCGCCCGGTAAGAAATGAGCAGTTCTTC. Protein: CASSQEVRPVRNEQFF.

This clonotype came up a few times. The chain couples TRBV9 to TRBJ2-3; 8 bases align to TRBD1. The junction had 6 bases not matched to a gene; V was cut back by 4 bases and J by 2 bases. The CDR3 runs to 15 residues. The germline V gene has CDR1 SGDLS and CDR2 YYNGEE. The CDR3 nucleotides read TGTGCCAGCAGCACGGGACAGGCGTCCACAGATACGCAGTATTTT. It codes for CASSTGQASTDTQYF. Drawing the rest from reference TRBV9 and TRBJ2-3, the complete variable domain is DSGVTQTPKHLITATGQRVTLRCSPRSGDLSVYWYQQSLDQGLQFLIQYYNGEERAKGNILERFSAQQFPDLHSELNLSSLELGDSALYFCASSTGQASTDTQYFGPGTRLTVL.

This chain connects TRBV28 to TRBJ2-1; 12 bases are shared with TRBD2. The V gene's germline CDR1 is MDHEN and CDR2 SYDVKM. V was clipped by 5 bases and J by 9 bases; unmatched bases: 8. CDR3 size: 15 residues. CDR3 in DNA: TGTGCCAGCAGTCAAAGACTAGCGGGAGTTCGTGAGCAGTTCTTC. Its translation: CASSQRLAGVREQFF.

At least ten counts were recorded for this clonotype. The V call is TRBV7-2, the J call TRBJ2-2; D unresolved. The germline V gene encodes CDR1 SGHTA and CDR2 FQGNSA. V shed 5 bases and J shed 0 bases, with 13 bases lying between them. The CDR3 runs to 16 residues. For the CDR3, the DNA is TGTGCCAGCAGCCCACCGGGTTTTCCGAACACCGGGGAGCTGTTTTTT. Translated, it gives CASSPPGFPNTGELFF.

The chain uses TRBV20-1 and TRBJ2-3, with D possibly matching TRBD1 (6 bases). This CDR3 is built from 14 residues. Germline V gene lookup returns CDR1 DFQATT and CDR2 SNEGSKA (reference sequence). Trimming removed 4 bases from V and 0 bases from J, with 11 bases in between. CDR3 loop: CSANRDTSTDTQYF. The CDR3 DNA is TGCAGTGCTAACCGGGACACCAGCACAGATACGCAGTATTTT.

This clonotype was found a few times. The V and J genes are TRBV7-9 and TRBJ2-1; 9 bases line up with TRBD2. Per germline, CDR1 SEHNR and CDR2 FQNEAQ (reference sequence). There are 18 residues in the CDR3. After removal of 0 bases from V and 2 bases from J, the junction contained 8 bases not matched to a gene. The CDR3 is CASSLAASGTKAYNEQFF. Here the CDR3 DNA reads TGTGCCAGCAGCTTAGCTGCTAGCGGGACCAAAGCCTACAATGAGCAGTTCTTC. Complete variable domain (other parts from reference TRBV7-9 and TRBJ2-1): DTGVSQNPRHKITKRGQNVTFRCDPISEHNRLYWYRQTLGQGPEFLTYFQNEAQLEKSRLLSDRFSAERPKGSFSTLEIQRTEQGDSAMYLCASSLAASGTKAYNEQFFGPGTRLTVL.

This CDR3 reads CASSRETGAYNEQFF. For the CDR3, the DNA is TGTGCCAGCTCACGTGAGACAGGGGCCTACAATGAGCAGTTCTTC. The chain employs TRBV18 and TRBJ2-1; TRBD1 aligns across 8 bases. CDR3 length: 15 amino acids. Per the germline V gene, CDR1 is KGHSH and CDR2 is LQKENI. The V and J ends lost 4 bases and 2 bases, in that order; junction bases with no gene match: 4.